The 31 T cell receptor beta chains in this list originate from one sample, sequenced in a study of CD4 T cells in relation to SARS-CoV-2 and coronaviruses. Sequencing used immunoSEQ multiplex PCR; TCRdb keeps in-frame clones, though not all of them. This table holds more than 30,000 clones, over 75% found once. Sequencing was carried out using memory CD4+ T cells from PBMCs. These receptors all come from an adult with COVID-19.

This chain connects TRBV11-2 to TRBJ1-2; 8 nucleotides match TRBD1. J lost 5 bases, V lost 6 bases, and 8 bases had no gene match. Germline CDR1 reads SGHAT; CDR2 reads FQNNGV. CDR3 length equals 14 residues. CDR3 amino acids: CASRFTGGIYGYTF. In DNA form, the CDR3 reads TGTGCCAGCAGGTTTACAGGGGGGATTTATGGCTACACCTTC.

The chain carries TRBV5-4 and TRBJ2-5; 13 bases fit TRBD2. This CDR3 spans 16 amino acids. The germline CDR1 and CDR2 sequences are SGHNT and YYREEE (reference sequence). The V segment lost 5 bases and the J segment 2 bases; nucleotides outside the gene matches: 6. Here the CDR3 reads CASSRTSGRLQETQYF. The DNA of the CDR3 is TGTGCCAGCAGTCGGACTAGCGGGAGACTTCAAGAGACCCAGTACTTC.

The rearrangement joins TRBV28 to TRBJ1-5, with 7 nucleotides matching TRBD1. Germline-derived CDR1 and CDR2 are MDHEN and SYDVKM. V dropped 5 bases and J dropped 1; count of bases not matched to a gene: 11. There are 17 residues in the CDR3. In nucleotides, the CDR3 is TGTGCCAGCAGTACTCTGACAGGGCGCGGAAGCAATCAGCCCCAGCATTTT. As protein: CASSTLTGRGSNQPQHF.

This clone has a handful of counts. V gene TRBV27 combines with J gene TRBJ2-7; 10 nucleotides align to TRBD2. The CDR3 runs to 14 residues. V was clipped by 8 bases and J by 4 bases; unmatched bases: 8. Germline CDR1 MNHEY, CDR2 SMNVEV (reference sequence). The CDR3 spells CASSPSGRVYEQYF. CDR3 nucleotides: TGTGCCAGCTCGCCCAGCGGGAGGGTGTACGAGCAGTACTTC.

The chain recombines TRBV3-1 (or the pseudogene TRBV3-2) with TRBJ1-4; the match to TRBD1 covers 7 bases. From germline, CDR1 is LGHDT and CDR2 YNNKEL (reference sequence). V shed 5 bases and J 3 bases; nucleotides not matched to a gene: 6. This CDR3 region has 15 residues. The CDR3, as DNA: TGTGCCAGCAGCTTGAGGGGGCCCCCTAATGAAAAACTGTTTTTT. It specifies CASSLRGPPNEKLFF.

CDR3 in amino acids: CSALVTGMGEQYF. CDR3 in DNA: TGCAGCGCCCTGGTGACCGGGATGGGCGAGCAGTACTTC. V gene TRBV29-1 combines with J gene TRBJ2-7, with D possibly matching TRBD2 (5 bases). The CDR3 has 13 amino acids. V was pared by 7 bases and J by 6 bases, with 19 bases between. Germline lookup yields CDR1 SQVTM and CDR2 ANQGSEA.

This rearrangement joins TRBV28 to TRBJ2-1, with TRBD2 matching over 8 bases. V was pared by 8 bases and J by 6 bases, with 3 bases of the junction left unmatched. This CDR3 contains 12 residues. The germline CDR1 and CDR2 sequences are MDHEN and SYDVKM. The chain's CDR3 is CASSGLGNEQFF. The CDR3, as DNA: TGTGCCAGCTCGGGACTAGGCAATGAGCAGTTCTTC. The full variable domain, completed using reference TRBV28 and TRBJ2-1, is DVKVTQSSRYLVKRTGEKVFLECVQDMDHENMFWYRQDPGLGLRLIYFSYDVKMKEKGDIPEGYSVSREKKERFSLILESASTNQTSMYLCASSGLGNEQFFGPGTRLTVL.

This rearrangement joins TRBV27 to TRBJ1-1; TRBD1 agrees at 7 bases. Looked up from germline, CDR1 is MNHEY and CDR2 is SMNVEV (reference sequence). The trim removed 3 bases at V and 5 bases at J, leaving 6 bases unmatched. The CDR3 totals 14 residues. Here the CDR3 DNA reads TGTGCCAGCAGTTTCGACAGGGAAGTAACTGAAGCTTTCTTT. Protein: CASSFDREVTEAFF.

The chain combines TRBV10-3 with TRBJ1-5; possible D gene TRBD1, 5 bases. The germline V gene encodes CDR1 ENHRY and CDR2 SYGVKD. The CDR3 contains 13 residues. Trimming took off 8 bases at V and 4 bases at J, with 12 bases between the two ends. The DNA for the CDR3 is TGTGCCATCTCGGGGCAGCCTAATCAGCCCCAGCATTTT. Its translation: CAISGQPNQPQHF.

The CDR3 loop reads CSASRGHEQFF. The CDR3, as DNA: TGCAGCGCCTCGAGGGGGCATGAGCAGTTCTTC. The chain carries TRBV29-1 and TRBJ2-1; TRBD1 matches at 7 bases. The CDR3 has 11 amino acids. Trimming removed 7 bases from V and 8 bases from J; junction bases left unmatched: 5. Germline V gene data show CDR1 as SQVTM and CDR2 as ANQGSEA.

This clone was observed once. CDR3 region: CASSLGPTRFSPLHF. The CDR3, as DNA: TGTGCCAGCAGCTTGGGCCCTACCAGGTTCTCACCCCTCCACTTT. The rearrangement uses TRBV5-6 and TRBJ1-6; D uncertain. The germline V gene encodes CDR1 SGHDT and CDR2 YYEEEE. The length of the CDR3 is 15 residues. Trimming removed 0 bases at V and 10 bases at J, with 14 bases between.

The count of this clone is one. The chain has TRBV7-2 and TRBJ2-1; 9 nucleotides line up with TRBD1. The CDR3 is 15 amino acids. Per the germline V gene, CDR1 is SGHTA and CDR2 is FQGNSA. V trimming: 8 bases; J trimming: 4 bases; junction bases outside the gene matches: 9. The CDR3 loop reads CASVSGTGSYNEQFF. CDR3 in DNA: TGTGCCAGCGTCAGCGGGACAGGGTCTTACAATGAGCAGTTCTTC.

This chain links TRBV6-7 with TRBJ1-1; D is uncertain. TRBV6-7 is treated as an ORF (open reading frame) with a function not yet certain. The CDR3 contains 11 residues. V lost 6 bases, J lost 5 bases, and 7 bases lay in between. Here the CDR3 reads CASREVTEAFF. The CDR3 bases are TGTGCCAGCAGGGAGGTTACTGAAGCTTTCTTT.

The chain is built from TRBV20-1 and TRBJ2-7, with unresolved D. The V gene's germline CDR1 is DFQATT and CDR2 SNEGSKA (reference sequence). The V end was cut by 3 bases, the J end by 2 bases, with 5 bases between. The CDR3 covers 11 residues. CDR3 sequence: CSASGPYEQYF. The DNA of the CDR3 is TGCAGTGCTAGTGGACCCTACGAGCAGTACTTC.

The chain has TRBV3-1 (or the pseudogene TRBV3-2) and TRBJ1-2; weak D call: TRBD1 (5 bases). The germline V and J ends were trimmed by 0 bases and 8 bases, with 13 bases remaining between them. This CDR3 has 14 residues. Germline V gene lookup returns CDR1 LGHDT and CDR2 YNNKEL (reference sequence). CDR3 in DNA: TGTGCCAGCAGCCAAGATGACGAGGGGAGAGGCTACACCTTC. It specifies CASSQDDEGRGYTF.

Here the CDR3 DNA reads TGTGCCATCAGCCGGGGACAGGGAGGGGATCAGCCCCAGCATTTT. Protein sequence: CAISRGQGGDQPQHF. This chain joins TRBV10-3 and TRBJ1-5; TRBD1 aligns across 9 bases. V gave up 6 bases and J gave up 5 bases; unmatched junction bases: 8. CDR3 length: 15 amino acids. Per the germline V gene, CDR1 is ENHRY and CDR2 is SYGVKD.

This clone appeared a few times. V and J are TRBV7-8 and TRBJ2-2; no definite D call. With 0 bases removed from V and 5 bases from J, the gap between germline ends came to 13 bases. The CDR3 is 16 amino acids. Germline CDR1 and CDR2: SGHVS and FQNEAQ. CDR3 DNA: TGTGCCAGCAGCTTAGCCAACGTTCAGAATACCGGGGAGCTGTTTTTT. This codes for CASSLANVQNTGELFF.

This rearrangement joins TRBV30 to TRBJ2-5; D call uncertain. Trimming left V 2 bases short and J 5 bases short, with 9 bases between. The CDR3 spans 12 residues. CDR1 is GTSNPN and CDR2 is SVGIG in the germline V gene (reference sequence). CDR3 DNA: TGTGCCTGGAGTAACTCGCCGGAGACCCAGTACTTC. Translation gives CAWSNSPETQYF.

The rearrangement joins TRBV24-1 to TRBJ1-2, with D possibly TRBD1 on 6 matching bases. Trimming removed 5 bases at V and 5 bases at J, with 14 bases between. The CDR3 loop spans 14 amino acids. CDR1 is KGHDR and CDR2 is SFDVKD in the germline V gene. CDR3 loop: CATSGRTVEYGYTF. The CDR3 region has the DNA TGTGCCACCAGTGGGAGGACAGTGGAGTATGGCTACACCTTC.

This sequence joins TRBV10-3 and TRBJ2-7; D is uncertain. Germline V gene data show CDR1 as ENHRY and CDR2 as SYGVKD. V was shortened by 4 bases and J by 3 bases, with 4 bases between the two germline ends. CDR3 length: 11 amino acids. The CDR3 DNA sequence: TGTGCCATCAGTGGGGGCTACGAGCAGTACTTC. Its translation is CAISGGYEQYF.

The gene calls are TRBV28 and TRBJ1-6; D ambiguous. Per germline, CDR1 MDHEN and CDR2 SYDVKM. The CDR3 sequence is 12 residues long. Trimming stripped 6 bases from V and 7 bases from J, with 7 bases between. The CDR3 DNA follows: TGTGCCAGCAGCCCGGCCAATTCACCCCTCCACTTT. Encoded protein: CASSPANSPLHF.

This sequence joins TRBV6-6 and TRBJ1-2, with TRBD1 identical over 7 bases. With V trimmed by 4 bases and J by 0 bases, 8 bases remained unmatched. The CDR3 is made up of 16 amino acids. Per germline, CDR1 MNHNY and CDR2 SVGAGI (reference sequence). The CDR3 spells CASSFAGDRANYGYTF. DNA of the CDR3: TGTGCCAGCAGTTTCGCCGGGGACAGAGCTAACTATGGCTACACCTTC.

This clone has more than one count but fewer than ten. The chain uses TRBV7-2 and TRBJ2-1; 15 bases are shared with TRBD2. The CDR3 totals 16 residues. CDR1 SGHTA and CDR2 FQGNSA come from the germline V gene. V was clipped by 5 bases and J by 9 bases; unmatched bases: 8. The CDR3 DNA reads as TGTGCCAGCAGCCTAGGACTAGCGGGAGGGCAAGGTGAGCAGTTCTTC. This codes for CASSLGLAGGQGEQFF.

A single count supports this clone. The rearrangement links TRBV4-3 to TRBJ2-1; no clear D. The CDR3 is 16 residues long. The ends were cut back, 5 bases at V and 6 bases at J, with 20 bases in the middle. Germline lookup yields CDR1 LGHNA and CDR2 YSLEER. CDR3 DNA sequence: TGCGCCAGCAGCTCCGCCGGCACAGTTAGAACCAATGAGCAGTTCTTC. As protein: CASSSAGTVRTNEQFF.

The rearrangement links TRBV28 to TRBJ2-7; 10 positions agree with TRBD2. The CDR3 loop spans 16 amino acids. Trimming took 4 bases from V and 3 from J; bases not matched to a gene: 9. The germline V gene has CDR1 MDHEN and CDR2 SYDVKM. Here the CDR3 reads CASSYIFGTSDYEQYF. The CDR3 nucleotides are TGTGCCAGCAGTTATATTTTCGGGACTAGCGACTACGAGCAGTACTTC.

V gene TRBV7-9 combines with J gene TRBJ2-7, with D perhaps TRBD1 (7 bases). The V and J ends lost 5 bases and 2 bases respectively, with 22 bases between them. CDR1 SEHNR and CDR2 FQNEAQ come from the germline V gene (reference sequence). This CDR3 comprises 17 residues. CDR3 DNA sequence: TGTGCCAGCAGCCCAATTCAGGGCCGGAGGGGGCCCTACGAGCAGTACTTC. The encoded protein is CASSPIQGRRGPYEQYF.

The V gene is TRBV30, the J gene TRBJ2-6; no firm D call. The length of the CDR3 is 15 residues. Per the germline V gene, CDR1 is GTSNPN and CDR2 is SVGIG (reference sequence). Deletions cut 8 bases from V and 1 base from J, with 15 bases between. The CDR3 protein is CAHRYSRSGANVLTF. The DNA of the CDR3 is TGTGCCCACCGCTATAGTAGATCTGGGGCCAACGTCCTGACTTTC.

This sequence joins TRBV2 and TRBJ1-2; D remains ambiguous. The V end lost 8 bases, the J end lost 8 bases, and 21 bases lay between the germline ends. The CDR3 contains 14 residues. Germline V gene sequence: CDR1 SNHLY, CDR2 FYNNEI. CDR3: CASAGDQPSGGYTF. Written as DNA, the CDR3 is TGTGCCAGCGCGGGTGATCAACCATCCGGGGGCTACACCTTC.

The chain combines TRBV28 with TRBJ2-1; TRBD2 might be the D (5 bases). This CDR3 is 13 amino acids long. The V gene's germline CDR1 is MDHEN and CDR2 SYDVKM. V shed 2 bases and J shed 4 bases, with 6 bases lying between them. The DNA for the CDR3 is TGTGCCAGCAGTTTAGGCGGGTACAATGAGCAGTTCTTC. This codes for CASSLGGYNEQFF.

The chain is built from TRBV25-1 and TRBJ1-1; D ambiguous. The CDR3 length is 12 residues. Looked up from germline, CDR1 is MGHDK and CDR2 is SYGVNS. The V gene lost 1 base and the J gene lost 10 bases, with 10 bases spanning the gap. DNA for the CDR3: TGTGCCAGCAGTGAATCGTTTGGTGGAGCTTTCTTT. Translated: CASSESFGGAFF.

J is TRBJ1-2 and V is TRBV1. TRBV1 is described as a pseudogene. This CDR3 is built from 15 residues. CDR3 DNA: TGCACCAGCAGCCGGATAAAACGGACGGTCTATGGCTACACCTTC. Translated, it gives CTSSRIKRTVYGYTF.